A single sample is the source of the 26 T cell receptor beta chains below, sequenced in a study of identical twins. A single record per CDR3 protein comes from TCRdb applying MiXCR to the 5' RACE reads. The table lists about 530,000 distinct CDR3 sequences, 20% to 25% of them singletons. These sequences were also reported in another study, on yellow fever vaccine responses in identical twins.

The sequenced sample consisted of CD4+ T cells sorted from blood. These receptors all come from a woman between 18 and 29 years old in good health.

The rearrangement uses TRBV12-3 or TRBV12-4 and TRBJ2-2; D is perhaps TRBD1 or TRBD2 (5 bases each). This CDR3 spans 14 amino acids. With 9 bases removed from V and 3 bases from J, the gap between germline ends came to 14 bases. For the CDR3, the DNA is TGTGCCAGTTCACGGGACGGCTACACCGGGGAGCTGTTTTTT. Amino acid sequence: CASSRDGYTGELFF.

This clonotype showed up just a few times. The gene calls are TRBV15 and TRBJ2-1; 12 bases are shared with TRBD2. This CDR3 is 15 amino acids long. CDR1 is LNHNV and CDR2 is YYDKDF in the germline V gene (reference sequence). J was trimmed by 12 bases and V by 0 bases; bases with no gene match: 6. CDR3 in amino acids: CATSREGLAGLRQFF. In nucleotides, the CDR3 is TGTGCCACCAGCAGAGAAGGACTAGCGGGACTTCGGCAGTTCTTC.

The CDR3 spells CASSKARGQMNTEAFF. The CDR3 DNA reads TGTGCCAGTAGTAAAGCCAGGGGGCAGATGAACACTGAAGCTTTCTTT. This chain links TRBV19 with TRBJ1-1; 8 nucleotides agree with TRBD1. CDR3 length equals 16 residues. Germline V gene sequence: CDR1 LNHDA, CDR2 SQIVND (reference sequence). Unmatched junction bases numbered 7, after V lost 4 bases and J lost 0 bases.

CDR3 sequence (DNA): TGTGCCAGCAGCTGGGGGGGGGTAGATACGCAGTATTTT. This codes for CASSWGGVDTQYF. The J gene is TRBJ2-3, the V gene TRBV2; TRBD2 matches 7 bases. Trimming cost V 6 bases and J 5 bases; bases outside gene matches: 5. The CDR3 totals 13 residues. Germline CDR1 is SNHLY and CDR2 is FYNNEI.

As DNA, the CDR3 is TGTGCCAGCAGTTTAGCGCGGGCCCCAGAGACCCAGTACTTC. Translation gives CASSLARAPETQYF. The rearrangement uses TRBV28 and TRBJ2-5, with D possibly TRBD2 on 5 matching bases. The V gene lost 2 bases and the J gene lost 4 bases, with 11 bases spanning the gap. Germline V gives CDR1 MDHEN, CDR2 SYDVKM. The CDR3 is 14 residues long.

This clonotype was recorded a few times. The chain joins TRBV6-1 to TRBJ2-2, with D maybe TRBD1 (7 bases). This CDR3 is 14 amino acids long. From germline, CDR1 is MNHNS and CDR2 SASEGT. Trimming pared 9 bases from V and 5 bases from J, leaving 16 bases between. The CDR3 protein is CASRRGPGTGELFF. DNA of the CDR3: TGTGCCAGTAGGAGGGGGCCGGGTACCGGGGAGCTGTTTTTT.

In DNA, the CDR3 is TGCGCCAGCAGCAATTCGGGAGGGAACACCGGGGAGCTGTTTTTT. It is translated as CASSNSGGNTGELFF. The rearrangement links TRBV4-1 to TRBJ2-2, with TRBD2 matching over 7 bases. This CDR3 has 15 residues. After removal of 5 bases from V and 1 base from J, the junction contained 4 bases not matched to a gene. The germline V gene encodes CDR1 MGHRA and CDR2 YSYEKL.

This clonotype turned up a few times. The chain carries TRBV7-9 and TRBJ2-3; 8 bases map to TRBD1. Germline CDR1 and CDR2: SEHNR and FQNEAQ (reference sequence). Trimming took 2 bases from V and 5 from J; bases not matched to a gene: 6. The CDR3 has 15 residues. CDR3 sequence: CASSLTGRGQDTQYF. DNA of the CDR3: TGTGCCAGCAGCTTAACGGGCAGGGGGCAAGATACGCAGTATTTT.

The chain has TRBV2 and TRBJ2-1; 11 bases are shared with TRBD2. Germline assignment: CDR1 SNHLY and CDR2 FYNNEI. Trimming at V came to 8 bases and at J to 10 bases, leaving 13 bases not matched to a gene. The CDR3 is 15 amino acids. CDR3 sequence (DNA): TGTGCCAGCTGCTTCGCCGGGACTAGCGGTTACGAGCAGTTCTTC. This translates into CASCFAGTSGYEQFF.

This chain connects TRBV11-2 to TRBJ2-1; tentative D call: TRBD1 (6 bases). The CDR3 totals 14 residues. Germline V gene lookup returns CDR1 SGHAT and CDR2 FQNNGV. V shed 3 bases and J shed 7 bases, with 13 bases lying between them. CDR3 sequence reads: CASSFGSQGNEQFF. CDR3 DNA: TGTGCCAGCAGCTTCGGGTCCCAGGGGAATGAGCAGTTCTTC.

The CDR3 sequence is CATSQFGEQFF. CDR3 sequence (DNA): TGTGCCACCAGTCAGTTCGGGGAGCAGTTCTTC. V is TRBV24-1 and J is TRBJ2-1; D is unresolved. Germline V lookup: CDR1 KGHDR, CDR2 SFDVKD. Trimming pared 6 bases from V and 10 bases from J, leaving 9 bases between. This CDR3 has 11 residues.

This clonotype was seen repeatedly, ten times or more. This chain links TRBV5-6 with TRBJ1-1; D not resolved. From germline, CDR1 is SGHDT and CDR2 YYEEEE. V was cut by 1 base and J by 0 bases, with 10 bases left in between. CDR3 length equals 15 residues. CDR3 sequence reads: CASSLIHGMNTEAFF. The CDR3 region has the DNA TGTGCCAGCAGCTTGATCCACGGGATGAACACTGAAGCTTTCTTT. Full variable domain (remainder filled in from reference TRBV5-6 and TRBJ1-1): DAGVTQSPTHLIKTRGQQVTLRCSPKSGHDTVSWYQQALGQGPQFIFQYYEEEERQRGNFPDRFSGHQFPNYSSELNVNALLLGDSALYLCASSLIHGMNTEAFFGQGTRLTVV.

The rearrangement joins TRBV12-3 or TRBV12-4 to TRBJ2-6; D remains ambiguous. This CDR3 has 15 residues. V shed 6 bases and J shed 4 bases, with 13 bases lying between them. The CDR3 nucleotides read TGTGCCAGCAGCCCGGGCCAGGCCGGGGCCAACGTCCTGACTTTC. Residues: CASSPGQAGANVLTF.

This clonotype was detected only a few times. The chain employs TRBV4-1 and TRBJ1-4; D not certain. This CDR3 has 14 residues. From germline, CDR1 is MGHRA and CDR2 YSYEKL. V gave up 0 bases and J gave up 10 bases, with 12 bases separating them. The CDR3 region is CASSQDTGRVKLFF. The CDR3 coding sequence is TGCGCCAGCAGCCAAGATACGGGAAGGGTAAAACTGTTTTTT.

There are a few counts of this clonotype. V and J are TRBV7-3 and TRBJ2-2; perhaps TRBD1 as D (5 bases). The V end lost 5 bases, the J end lost 7 bases, and 11 bases lay between the germline ends. Germline loops: CDR1 SGHTA, CDR2 FQGTGA. The CDR3 loop spans 13 amino acids. CDR3 in amino acids: CASSPHQGGELFF. The CDR3 DNA follows: TGTGCCAGCAGCCCCCACCAGGGCGGGGAGCTGTTTTTT.

The gene calls are TRBV3-1 and TRBJ2-7; the D is unclear. Germline CDR1 is LGHDT and CDR2 is YNNKEL (reference sequence). The CDR3 runs 14 residues. The V and J ends lost 2 bases and 0 bases respectively, with 8 bases between them. The CDR3 protein is CASSQTYTSYEQYV. The CDR3 region has the DNA TGTGCCAGCAGCCAAACTTATACCTCCTACGAGCAGTACGTC.

This clonotype was found a few times. This chain links TRBV10-3 with TRBJ1-3; a possible D gene is TRBD1 (5 bases). The CDR3 length is 15 residues. V lost 7 bases, J lost 0 bases, and 13 bases lay in between. Germline V gene data show CDR1 as ENHRY and CDR2 as SYGVKD. CDR3 DNA sequence: TGTGCCATCACCAGGGACGACTACTCTGGAAACACCATATATTTT. This encodes CAITRDDYSGNTIYF.

The V gene is TRBV10-3, the J gene TRBJ2-7; D possibly corresponds to TRBD2 (5 bases). CDR1 and CDR2 from the germline V gene are ENHRY and SYGVKD. This CDR3 comprises 14 residues. Trimming took off 3 bases at V and 3 bases at J, with 12 bases between the two ends. This chain's CDR3 is CAISERGSFYEQYF. CDR3 nucleotide sequence: TGTGCCATCAGTGAACGAGGGAGCTTCTACGAGCAGTACTTC.

This clonotype was found a few times. V and J are TRBV18 and TRBJ2-1, with TRBD2 matching over 8 bases. J was trimmed by 8 bases and V by 7 bases; bases with no gene match: 10. From germline, CDR1 is KGHSH and CDR2 LQKENI. The CDR3 has 14 residues. The CDR3 spells CASFTGTRPHEQFF. Here the CDR3 DNA reads TGTGCCAGCTTTACCGGGACTAGGCCGCATGAGCAGTTCTTC.

V and J are TRBV2 and TRBJ2-1; 9 bases are shared with TRBD1. The CDR3 extends over 15 amino acids. V dropped 7 bases and J dropped 4; count of bases not matched to a gene: 8. From germline, CDR1 is SNHLY and CDR2 FYNNEI. CDR3 region: CASNLDRGVYNEQFF. The CDR3 region has the DNA TGTGCCAGCAACCTGGACAGGGGCGTATACAATGAGCAGTTCTTC.

The chain joins TRBV12-3 or TRBV12-4 to TRBJ2-7; 9 bases fit TRBD1. Trimming took 5 bases from V and 4 from J; bases not matched to a gene: 18. This CDR3 comprises 18 residues. The CDR3 region is CASSPNLYPGQGLYEQYF. The CDR3 region has the DNA TGTGCCAGCAGTCCCAACCTCTACCCGGGACAGGGTTTATACGAGCAGTACTTC.

V and J are TRBV6-2 or TRBV6-3 and TRBJ1-1; D call uncertain. V shed 8 bases and J shed 6 bases, with 10 bases lying between them. The CDR3 is 11 residues long. CDR1 and CDR2 from the germline V gene are MNHEY and SVGEGT. CDR3 in amino acids: CASADGPEAFF. The CDR3 DNA is TGTGCCAGCGCGGACGGACCTGAAGCTTTCTTT.

V is TRBV20-1 and J is TRBJ2-3; 9 positions agree with TRBD2. The germline gives CDR1 DFQATT, CDR2 SNEGSKA (reference sequence). J lost 5 bases, V lost 5 bases, and 5 bases had no gene match. CDR3 length: 13 residues. This CDR3 is CSAPGLAGDTQYF. CDR3 DNA: TGCAGTGCTCCGGGACTAGCAGGAGATACGCAGTATTTT.

This clonotype was seen more than once but under ten times. The chain couples TRBV7-8 to TRBJ2-1, with 8 bases matching TRBD1. This CDR3 is built from 15 residues. V lost 3 bases and J lost 8; bases outside the gene matches: 9. The germline CDR1 and CDR2 sequences are SGHVS and FQNEAQ. The DNA for the CDR3 is TGTGCCAGCAGCTTGGTCAGGGGGCGCGGCGATGAGCAGTTCTTC. Translation: CASSLVRGRGDEQFF.

The chain has TRBV7-9 and TRBJ1-4; 8 bases fit TRBD1. V trimming: 4 bases; J trimming: 8 bases; junction bases outside the gene matches: 15. This CDR3 is built from 17 residues. Germline V gene lookup returns CDR1 SEHNR and CDR2 FQNEAQ (reference sequence). CDR3 sequence: CASSSSRQGSGREKLFF. The CDR3 bases are TGTGCCAGCAGCTCCTCACGACAGGGGTCGGGTAGAGAAAAACTGTTTTTT.

This chain connects TRBV6-1 to TRBJ2-2, with 8 bases aligning to TRBD1. V lost 10 bases to trimming and J lost 2 bases; unmatched junction nucleotides: 15. CDR3 length equals 17 residues. Germline CDR1 MNHNS, CDR2 SASEGT. CDR3 sequence (DNA): TGTGCCACGCAGGACAGGGCGACCTCTCCAAACACCGGGGAGCTGTTTTTT. Its protein product is CATQDRATSPNTGELFF.